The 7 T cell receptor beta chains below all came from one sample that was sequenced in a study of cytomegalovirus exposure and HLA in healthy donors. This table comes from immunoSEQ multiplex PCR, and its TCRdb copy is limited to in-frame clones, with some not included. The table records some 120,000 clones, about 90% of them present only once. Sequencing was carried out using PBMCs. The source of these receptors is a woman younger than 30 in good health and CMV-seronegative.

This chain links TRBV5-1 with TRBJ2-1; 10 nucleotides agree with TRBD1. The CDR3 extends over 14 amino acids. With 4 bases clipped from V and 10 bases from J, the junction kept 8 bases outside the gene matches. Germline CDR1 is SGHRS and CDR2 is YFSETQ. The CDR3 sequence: CASSTGQGGGEQFF. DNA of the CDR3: TGCGCCAGCAGCACCGGACAGGGGGGAGGAGAGCAGTTCTTC.

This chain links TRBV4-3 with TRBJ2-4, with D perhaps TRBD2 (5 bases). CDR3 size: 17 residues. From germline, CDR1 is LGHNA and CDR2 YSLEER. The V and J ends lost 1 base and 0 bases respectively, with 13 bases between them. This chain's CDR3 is CASSQGPGGLAKNIQYF. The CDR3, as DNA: TGCGCCAGCAGCCAAGGGCCGGGCGGACTAGCCAAAAACATTCAGTACTTC.

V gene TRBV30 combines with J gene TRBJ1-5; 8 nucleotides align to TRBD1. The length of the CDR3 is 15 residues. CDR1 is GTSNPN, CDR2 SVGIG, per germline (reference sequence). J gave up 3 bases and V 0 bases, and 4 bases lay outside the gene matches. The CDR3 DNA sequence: TGTGCCTGGAGTGTCATGGACAGGGACAATCAGCCCCAGCATTTT. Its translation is CAWSVMDRDNQPQHF.

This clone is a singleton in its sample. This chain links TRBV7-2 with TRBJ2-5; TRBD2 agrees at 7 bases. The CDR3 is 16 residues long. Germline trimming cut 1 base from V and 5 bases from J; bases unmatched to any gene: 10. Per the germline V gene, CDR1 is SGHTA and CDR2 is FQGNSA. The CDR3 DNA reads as TGTGCCAGCAGCTTAGATGGCGGGAGTGACGCCGAGACCCAGTACTTC. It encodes CASSLDGGSDAETQYF.

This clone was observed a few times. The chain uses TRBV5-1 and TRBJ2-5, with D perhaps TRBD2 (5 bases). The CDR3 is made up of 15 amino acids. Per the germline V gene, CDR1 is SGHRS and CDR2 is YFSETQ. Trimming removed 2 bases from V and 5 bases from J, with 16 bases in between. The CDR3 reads CASSFLEGARETQYF. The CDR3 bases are TGCGCCAGCAGCTTCCTAGAGGGAGCGCGGGAGACCCAGTACTTC. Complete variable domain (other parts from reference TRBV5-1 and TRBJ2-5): KAGVTQTPRYLIKTRGQQVTLSCSPISGHRSVSWYQQTPGQGLQFLFEYFSETQRNKGNFPGRFSGRQFSNSRSEMNVSTLELGDSALYLCASSFLEGARETQYFGPGTRLLVL.

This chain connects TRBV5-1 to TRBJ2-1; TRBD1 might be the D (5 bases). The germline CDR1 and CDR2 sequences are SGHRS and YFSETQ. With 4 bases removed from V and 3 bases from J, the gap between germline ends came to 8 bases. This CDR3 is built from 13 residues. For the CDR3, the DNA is TGCGCCAGCAGCGTTGACAGCTACAATGAGCAGTTCTTC. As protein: CASSVDSYNEQFF.

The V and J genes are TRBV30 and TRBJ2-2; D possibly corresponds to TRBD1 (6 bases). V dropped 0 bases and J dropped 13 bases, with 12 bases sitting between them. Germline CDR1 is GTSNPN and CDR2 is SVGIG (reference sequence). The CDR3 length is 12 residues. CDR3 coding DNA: TGTGCCTGGAGTGTACGTGGGGGCGGGCTGTTTTTT. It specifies CAWSVRGGGLFF.